In its sample, the clone carrying this T cell receptor (beta chain) was seen many times. The germline V and J ends were trimmed by 7 bases and 7 bases, with 13 bases remaining between them. CDR3 length: 13 amino acids. The data are from a study of neurological immune-mediated disorders. TCRdb re-analysed the 5' RACE reads in MiXCR, keeping a single row per CDR3 protein. Among roughly 27,000 distinct CDR3 sequences, about 2.5% were seen once, and the ten largest hold roughly 2.5%. This chain uses TRBV12-3 or TRBV12-4 with TRBJ2-2; maybe TRBD2 (6 bases). The clonotype originates from a woman in her forties or fifties with multiple sclerosis. Sequenced input: PBMCs. The DNA of the CDR3 is TGTGCCAGCACCCGACTAGGCGACGGGGAGCTGTTTTTT. Its translation is CASTRLGDGELFF.